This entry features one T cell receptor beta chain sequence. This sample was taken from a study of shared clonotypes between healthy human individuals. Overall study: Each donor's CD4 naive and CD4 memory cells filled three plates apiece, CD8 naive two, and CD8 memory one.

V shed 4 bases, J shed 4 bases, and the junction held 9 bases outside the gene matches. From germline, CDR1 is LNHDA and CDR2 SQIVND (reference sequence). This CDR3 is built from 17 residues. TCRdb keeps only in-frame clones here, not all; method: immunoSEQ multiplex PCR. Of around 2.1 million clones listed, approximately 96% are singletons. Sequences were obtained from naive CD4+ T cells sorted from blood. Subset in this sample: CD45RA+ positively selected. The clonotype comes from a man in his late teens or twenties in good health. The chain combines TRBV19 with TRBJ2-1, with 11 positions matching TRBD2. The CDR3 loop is CASSRRLAGTLYNEQFF. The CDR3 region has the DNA TGTGCCAGTAGTAGAAGACTAGCGGGGACGCTGTACAATGAGCAGTTCTTC.